This T cell receptor (beta chain) was found in a study of a mutant IDH1 vaccine in newly diagnosed glioma. Study background: With temozolomide cycles, or 4-6 weeks after radiotherapy alone, vaccination was started. Patients arrived already treated with radiotherapy, temozolomide, or both, most having had both.

As for this clone: Its specificity is unknown.

Time point meaning: week 47, end of study. Vaccination comprised doses that each held 300 ug of mutant IDH1 20-mer peptide, plus topical imiquimod. Sequencing used immunoSEQ multiplex PCR; TCRdb keeps in-frame clones, though not all of them. The sample contains 30,000 to 40,000 clones, 75% to 95% of which appear only once. This CDR3 comprises 14 residues. CDR1 and CDR2 from the germline V gene are MNHNS and SASEGT. V gave up 11 bases and J gave up 4 bases, with 18 bases separating them. This chain connects TRBV6-1 to TRBJ1-5, with D tentatively TRBD1 (5 bases). The specimen comprised PBMCs, sampled from a glioma patient whose treatment included an IDH1 peptide vaccine. The sequence was obtained from a woman aged 35 to 49 with glioma. Written as DNA, the CDR3 is TGTGCCCGTTGTCGGGGGATAGGGAATCAGCCCCAGCATTTT. Its translation is CARCRGIGNQPQHF.